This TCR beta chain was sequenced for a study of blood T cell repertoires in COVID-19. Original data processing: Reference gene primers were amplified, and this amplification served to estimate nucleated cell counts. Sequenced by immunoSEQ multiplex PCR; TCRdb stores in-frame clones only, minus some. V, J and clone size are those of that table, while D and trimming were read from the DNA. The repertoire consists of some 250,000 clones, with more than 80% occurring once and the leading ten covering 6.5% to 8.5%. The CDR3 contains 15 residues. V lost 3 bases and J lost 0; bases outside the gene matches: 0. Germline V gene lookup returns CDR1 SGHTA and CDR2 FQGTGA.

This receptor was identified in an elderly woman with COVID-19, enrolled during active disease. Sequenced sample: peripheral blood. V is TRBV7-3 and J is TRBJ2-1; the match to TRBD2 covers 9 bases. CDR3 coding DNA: TGTGCCAGCAGCTTGGGACTAGCCTCCTACAATGAGCAGTTCTTC. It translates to CASSLGLASYNEQFF.